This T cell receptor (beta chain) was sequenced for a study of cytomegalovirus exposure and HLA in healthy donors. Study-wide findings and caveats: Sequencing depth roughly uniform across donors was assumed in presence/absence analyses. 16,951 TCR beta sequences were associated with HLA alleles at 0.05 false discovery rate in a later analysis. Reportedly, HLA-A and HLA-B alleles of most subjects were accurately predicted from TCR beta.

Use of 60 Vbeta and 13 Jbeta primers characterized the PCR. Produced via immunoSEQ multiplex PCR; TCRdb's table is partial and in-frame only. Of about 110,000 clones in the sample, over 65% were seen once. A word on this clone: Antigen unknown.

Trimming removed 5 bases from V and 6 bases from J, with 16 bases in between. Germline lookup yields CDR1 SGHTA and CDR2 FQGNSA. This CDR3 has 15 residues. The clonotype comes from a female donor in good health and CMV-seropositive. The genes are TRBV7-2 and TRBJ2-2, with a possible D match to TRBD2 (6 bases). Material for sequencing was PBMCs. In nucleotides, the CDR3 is TGTGCCAGCAGCCCTCCGGGTGGGGGGTCCGGGGAGCTGTTTTTT. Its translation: CASSPPGGGSGELFF.